This T cell receptor (beta chain) was identified during a study of cytomegalovirus exposure and HLA in healthy donors (dated by TCRdb to 2015 to 2018). Regarding the complete study: In an earlier analysis of roughly 500 of the donors, 276 Gb of sequence data and 120 million or so unique TCR beta sequences from 150 million to 200 million T cells were reported. In a later genetic analysis, genome-wide SNP genotypes for 398 of the 666 donors were used, and that subset was treated as a discovery cohort. An early release that covered some 640 HLA-typed donors contained around 330 gigabases of sequencing data and 80 million or so unique TCR sequences. Four or five DR-DQ haplotypes were handled as single units for association and clustering because linkage in the cohort was strong. In the later analysis, no new phenotypic data were used to find candidate immune exposures; instead, reliance was placed on TCR beta sequences and their occurrence across donors. All discovery cohort repertoires had been generated using a single sequencing platform. To predict cytomegalovirus infection status, the study combined high-throughput TCR immunosequencing, statistical association of individual TCRs with disease status, and machine learning. Besides the first cohort of approximately 670 subjects, a separate validation cohort made up of over a hundred different subjects was used. A later analysis re-examined previously published TCR beta repertoires from just over 650 donors and added high-resolution HLA genotyping to investigate patterns of TCR occurrence. The study aimed to test whether cataloging public T cell receptors could reveal signatures of past pathogen exposure. Of the 300 to 500 genotyped donors, roughly 80% were placed in the genetic ancestry cluster associated with self-reported Caucasian donors. An earlier analysis of 500 to 750 of the donors applied high-throughput TCR beta sequencing to assess whether each TCR beta V gene segment acted as functional or pseudogenic. Alongside the repertoire data, information on donor age, sex, ethnicity and CMV serostatus was compiled. The number of donors typed differed by locus, with about 620-630 for A, B, C, DRB1 and DQB1, 522 for DQA1, 600 to 610 for DPA1, and some 440 for DPB1. Both class I and class II loci were covered by HLA typing, at four-digit resolution. Among several hundred genotyped donors of the cohort, an average of approximately 240,000 unique TCR beta nucleotide sequences was sequenced per donor, of which about 19% were non-productive. Using immunosequencing, the study profiled T cell repertoires from 640 or so subjects and related those repertoires to cytomegalovirus serostatus. The investigation overall reported the following: A further reported finding was that TCR beta sequences accurately predicted the HLA-A and HLA-B alleles for most subjects in the first cohort. In this cohort, only TCR beta chains were sequenced, and detectable features were limited by the absence of alpha or paired-chain data. Linkage disequilibrium might explain the correlated functional status among segregating V segments, but an unknown experimental factor could not be ruled out. In both the original and validation cohorts, the classifier was reported to diagnose cytomegalovirus status with high specificity and sensitivity. Broadly in line with IMGT annotations, most TCR beta V segments showed up in productive rearrangements about 87% or about 30% of the time in an earlier analysis of several hundred of the donors. Most CMV-associated TCR beta chains appeared to be HLA-restricted in a later analysis, and the HLA associations seemed to be driven largely by CMV exposure. The authors suggested that the approach could potentially be extended to other disease states and immunological phenotypes. Across donors, most TCR sequences were observed very rarely, whereas some public TCRs were present in many individuals. The study listed 164 TCR beta chains as associated with cytomegalovirus. The 87-base-pair reads could not distinguish some IMGT-functional V segments, including TRBV6-2 and TRBV6-3, so those segments were excluded. A cluster of highly shared sequence variants was judged likely to represent a technical artifact of the sequencing pipeline. Because counts were too low, about 15 rarely observed V segments, including chromosome 9 orphons, were left out of the earlier analysis of some 640 of the donors. A later analysis associated about 17,000 TCR beta sequences with specific HLA alleles at a false discovery rate of 0.05. A later genetic analysis associated a missense DCLRE1C variant with V-gene and J-gene trimming of TCR beta chains, and an independent cohort replicated the association. Immune exposure information for the cohort was limited to CMV serostatus. In a later analysis, several top co-occurrence clusters were reported to appear linked to parvovirus B19, influenza, CMV and Epstein-Barr virus. Roughly uniform sequencing depth across donors was assumed in presence/absence analyses, although this assumption may not hold. HLA typing was unavailable for some donors at each locus, so association tests used only the typed subset. Strong co-occurrence of HLA alleles, especially DR and DQ, made assigning TCR associations to individual alleles difficult. According to a later analysis, TCR association rates differed among HLA loci, with DRB1 alleles showing the most associated TCRs and HLA-C alleles showing the fewest. In vitro tests confirmed that three of the cytomegalovirus-associated TCR beta chains recognize cytomegalovirus antigens. In a later analysis, HLA-associated TCR beta chains showed more clonal expansion and lower generation probabilities than non-associated chains that were equally common. Compared with the approximately 710-donor mean, donors in an Asian-associated ancestry cluster had fewer N-insertions in productive TCRs, according to a later genetic analysis.

Germline trimming: 4 bases from V, 0 bases from J; junction bases outside gene matches: 6. The CDR3 runs 15 amino acids, cysteine and phenylalanine included. The read is trimmed to its CDR3 DNA, 45 bases read in frame from base 1. Only one count was recorded for this clone. This clone's antigen is unknown. The input lacks base qualities; no much larger clone sits a single base away. Library creation used the immunoSEQ multiplex PCR assay. For the multiplex PCR, a mixture combining 60 forward primers for TCR Vbeta segments and 13 reverse primers for TCR Jbeta segments was used. The CDR3 region of rearranged TCR beta genes was amplified from genomic DNA by a multiplex PCR assay. On the Illumina HiSeq System, the amplified TCR beta libraries were sequenced as 87-base-pair reads. In the authors' own workflow: A later analysis counted tens of millions of unique TCR beta chains across the 666 repertoires, and roughly 9.9 million of these chains were shared by at least two donors. Raw reads were error-corrected and collapsed into unique sequences with a nearest-neighbor algorithm that merged closely related sequences to remove PCR and sequencing errors. V, D and J gene segments were assigned by aligning CDR3 sequences to IMGT reference sequences. For a sequence to be retained, a match of at least six nucleotides was required to both a V gene segment and a J gene segment. A rearrangement counted as productive if the CDR3 had no stop codons and remained in frame with V and J, and every other rearrangement counted as non-productive. CDR3 was defined according to IMGT convention as the region running from the second conserved V-encoded cysteine to the conserved J-encoded phenylalanine. The earlier analysis of a few hundred of the donors excluded any sequence lacking an unambiguous match to a single V gene segment. In an earlier analysis of about 590 of the donors, a V segment was called functional when productive rearrangements were above 56.7%, and segregating when the standard deviation between donors exceeded 5%. A statistical classification framework was built to diagnose cytomegalovirus status from the catalog of TCR beta chain sequences. A later analysis assigned V and J genes by comparing TCR nucleotide sequences with IMGT/GENE-DB human TR gene sequences. The TCRdist pipeline was used in a later analysis to assign CDR3 sequences and most-parsimonious VDJ recombination scenarios. In a later analysis, each TCR beta chain was defined by its CDR3 amino acid sequence together with its V-gene family, and reads without a unique V-gene family were excluded. A later analysis removed over 500 highly shared, low-generation-probability nucleotide sequences to deal with suspected cross-contamination and a sequencing artifact. A later analysis calculated a clonal expansion index for each public chain from normalized within-repertoire ranks of inferred template counts. In a later analysis, generation probabilities were computed using a VDJ recombination model fitted to out-of-frame rearrangements, and the results were checked against IGoR. In a later analysis, hypergeometric tests were used to score TCR-TCR, TCR-HLA and TCR-CMV co-occurrence, with a repertoire-size bias correction applied to TCR pairs. To estimate false discovery rates, a later analysis permuted the HLA or CMV assignments 20 times. A later analysis grouped co-occurring TCRs with DBSCAN, adding TCRdist sequence similarity when clustering within HLA-allele-positive subsets. Repertoires with fewer than 30,000 or more than 120,000 public chains were left out of co-occurrence clustering, as were about five repertoires with anomalous nucleotide sharing. TCRdb provides this immuneACCESS table in a form limited to in-frame rearrangements. Some clones are lacking; in checked studies, under half of them reflect an unresolved V gene, and why the rest are absent is not known. Clonal size and the V and J genes are those of that table, whereas D and trimming came from the DNA. The sample table records about 220,000 clones; about three quarters of these occur just once. Over 1.5% of the sample lies in the top ten.

The cohort was made up of 650 to 700 healthy bone marrow donors. All cohort members were sampled while nominally healthy, although unrecorded immune exposures were likely present. The donor was CMV seronegative and belonged to the group of 352 seronegative cohort members. Each donor provided a peripheral blood sample, and peripheral blood mononuclear cells were used for TCR beta sequencing. The Qiagen DNeasy Blood Extraction Kit was used to extract genomic DNA from the blood cell samples. The V and J segments used are TRBV5-3 and TRBJ2-7, and TRBD1 matches 8 of the central bases. TRBV5-3 is designated an ORF whose function remains uncertain. This receptor was obtained from a male donor in good health and CMV-seronegative. Sequenced sample: PBMCs. The CDR3 loop reads CARSNDRGLSYEQYF. The sequence in DNA is TGTGCCAGAAGCAATGACAGGGGCCTCTCCTACGAGCAGTACTTC.